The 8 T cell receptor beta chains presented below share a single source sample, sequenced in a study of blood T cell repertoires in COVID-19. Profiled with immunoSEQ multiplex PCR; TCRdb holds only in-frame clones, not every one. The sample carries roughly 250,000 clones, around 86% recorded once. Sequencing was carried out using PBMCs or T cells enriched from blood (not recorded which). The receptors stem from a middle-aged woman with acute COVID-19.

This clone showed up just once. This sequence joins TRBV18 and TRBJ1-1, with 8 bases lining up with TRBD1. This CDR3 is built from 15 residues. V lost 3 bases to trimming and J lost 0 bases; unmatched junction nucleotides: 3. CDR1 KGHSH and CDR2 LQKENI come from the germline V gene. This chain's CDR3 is CASSPKGQVNTEAFF. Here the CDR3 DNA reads TGTGCCAGCTCACCGAAGGGACAGGTGAACACTGAAGCTTTCTTT.

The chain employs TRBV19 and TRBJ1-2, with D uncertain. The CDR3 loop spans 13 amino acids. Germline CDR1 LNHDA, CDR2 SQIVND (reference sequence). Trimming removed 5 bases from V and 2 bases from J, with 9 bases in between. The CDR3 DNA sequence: TGTGCCAGTAGTCCACAACACAACTATGGCTACACCTTC. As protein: CASSPQHNYGYTF.

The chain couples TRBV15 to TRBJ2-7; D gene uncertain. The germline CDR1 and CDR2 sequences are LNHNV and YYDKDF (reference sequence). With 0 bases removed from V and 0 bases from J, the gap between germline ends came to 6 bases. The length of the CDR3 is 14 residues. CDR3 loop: CATSREATSYEQYF. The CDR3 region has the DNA TGTGCCACCAGCAGAGAGGCCACCTCCTACGAGCAGTACTTC. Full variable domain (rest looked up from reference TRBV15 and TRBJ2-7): DAMVIQNPRYQVTQFGKPVTLSCSQTLNHNVMYWYQQKSSQAPKLLFHYYDKDFNNEADTPDNFQSRRPNTSFCFLDIRSPGLGDTAMYLCATSREATSYEQYFGPGTRLTVT.

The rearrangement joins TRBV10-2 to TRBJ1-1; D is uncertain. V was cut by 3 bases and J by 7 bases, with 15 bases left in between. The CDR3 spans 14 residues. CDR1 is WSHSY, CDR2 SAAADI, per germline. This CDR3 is CASSEGIVAGEAFF. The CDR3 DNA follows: TGCGCCAGCAGTGAAGGTATTGTTGCGGGTGAAGCTTTCTTT.

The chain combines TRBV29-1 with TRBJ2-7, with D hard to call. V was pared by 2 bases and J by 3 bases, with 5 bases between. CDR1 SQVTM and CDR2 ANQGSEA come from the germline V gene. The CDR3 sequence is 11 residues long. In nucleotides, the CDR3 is TGCAGCGTTGAAACTAACTACGAGCAGTACTTC. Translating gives CSVETNYEQYF.

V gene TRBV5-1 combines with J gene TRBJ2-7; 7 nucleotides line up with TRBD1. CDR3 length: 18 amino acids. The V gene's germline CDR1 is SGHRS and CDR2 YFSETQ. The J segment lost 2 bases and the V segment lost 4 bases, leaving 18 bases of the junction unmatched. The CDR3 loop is CASSDSTDRERWAYEQYF. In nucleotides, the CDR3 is TGCGCCAGCAGCGACTCAACCGACAGGGAGCGTTGGGCCTACGAGCAGTACTTC.

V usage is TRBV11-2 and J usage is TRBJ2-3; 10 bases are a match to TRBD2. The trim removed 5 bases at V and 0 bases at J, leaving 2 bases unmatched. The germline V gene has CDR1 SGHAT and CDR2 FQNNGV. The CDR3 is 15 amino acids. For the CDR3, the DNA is TGTGCCAGCAGCGGGGGACTAGCGAGCACAGATACGCAGTATTTT. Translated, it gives CASSGGLASTDTQYF.

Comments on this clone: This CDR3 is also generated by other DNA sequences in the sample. This chain's CDR3 is CSAGQGNTEAFF. CDR3 bases: TGCAGCGCAGGACAGGGGAACACTGAAGCTTTCTTT. The genes are TRBV29-1 and TRBJ1-1; TRBD1 agrees at 8 bases. The V segment lost 7 bases and the J segment 1 base; nucleotides outside the gene matches: 2. The CDR3 extends over 12 amino acids. CDR1 is SQVTM and CDR2 is ANQGSEA in the germline V gene.